Listed here are 25 T cell receptor beta chains from one sample, sequenced in a study of OX40 agonist ivuxolimab in advanced cancers. Profiling relied on immunoSEQ multiplex PCR, and the TCRdb table lists in-frame clones only, not all of them. The sample shows under 90,000 clones, around 85% of them seen only once. The sequencing here drew on CD4+ or CD8+ T cells sorted from blood, taken in a trial of the OX40 agonist ivuxolimab. Receptors originate from an adult with an advanced solid tumor such as melanoma, head and neck, liver or kidney cancer.

The chain couples TRBV11-2 to TRBJ2-1; TRBD2 might be the D (5 bases). The ends were cut back, 1 base at V and 8 bases at J, with 12 bases in the middle. The V gene's germline CDR1 is SGHAT and CDR2 FQNNGV. The CDR3 has 14 residues. The CDR3 coding sequence is TGTGCCAGCAGCTTAGGGAGTGCTAGCTATGAGCAGTTCTTC. Its protein is CASSLGSASYEQFF.

The chain combines TRBV28 with TRBJ2-7; D is ambiguous. Germline V gene lookup returns CDR1 MDHEN and CDR2 SYDVKM. Trimming pared 2 bases from V and 0 bases from J, leaving 8 bases between. This CDR3 has 14 residues. The CDR3 sequence: CASSLSYSSYEQYF. The CDR3 DNA is TGTGCCAGCAGTTTAAGTTACAGCTCCTACGAGCAGTACTTC. The entire variable domain, with the rest obtained from reference TRBV28 and TRBJ2-7, is as follows: DVKVTQSSRYLVKRTGEKVFLECVQDMDHENMFWYRQDPGLGLRLIYFSYDVKMKEKGDIPEGYSVSREKKERFSLILESASTNQTSMYLCASSLSYSSYEQYFGPGTRLTVT.

This rearrangement joins TRBV2 to TRBJ2-3; 7 positions agree with TRBD2. J lost 0 bases, V lost 5 bases, and 11 bases had no gene match. CDR1 is SNHLY and CDR2 is FYNNEI in the germline V gene. The CDR3 consists of 17 residues. The CDR3 here is CASSISRLAVSTDTQYF. The CDR3, as DNA: TGTGCCAGCAGTATATCTAGGCTAGCGGTTAGCACAGATACGCAGTATTTT.

J is TRBJ2-2 and V is TRBV5-6; TRBD2 matches 10 bases. This CDR3 has 19 amino acids. Unmatched junction bases numbered 13, after V lost 4 bases and J lost 1 base. Germline values: CDR1 SGHDT, CDR2 YYEEEE. In nucleotides, the CDR3 is TGTGCCAGCAGCGCAACCCATGGTAGCGGGGGGAAGAACACCGGGGAGCTGTTTTTT. This sequence encodes CASSATHGSGGKNTGELFF.

V is TRBV7-2 and J is TRBJ2-2; 7 positions match TRBD1. This CDR3 contains 16 residues. The V gene end was trimmed by 0 bases and the J gene end by 6 bases; junction bases not matched to a gene: 7. Germline V gene sequence: CDR1 SGHTA, CDR2 FQGNSA. The CDR3 DNA reads as TGTGCCAGCAGCTTAGCGACCCGACAGGGTCCCGGGGAGCTGTTTTTT. This codes for CASSLATRQGPGELFF.

The rearrangement uses TRBV7-3 and TRBJ2-5; no clear D gene. The CDR3 extends over 12 amino acids. Germline V gene sequence: CDR1 SGHTA, CDR2 FQGTGA. V was cut by 5 bases and J by 5 bases, with 9 bases left in between. CDR3 in amino acids: CASSPPSETQYF. Here the CDR3 DNA reads TGTGCCAGCAGCCCTCCGTCGGAGACCCAGTACTTC.

V and J are TRBV7-9 and TRBJ2-7; perhaps TRBD1 as D (6 bases). The ends were cut back, 6 bases at V and 4 bases at J, with 22 bases in the middle. The CDR3 spans 16 residues. The V gene's germline CDR1 is SEHNR and CDR2 FQNEAQ (reference sequence). In DNA form, the CDR3 reads TGTGCCAGCAGTCTTCGAGGGCGTGGGGGCTCTTACGAGCAGTACTTC. It is translated as CASSLRGRGGSYEQYF.

V is TRBV6-1 and J is TRBJ2-1; no definite D call. Germline V CDR1 and CDR2: MNHNS, SASEGT. Trimming cost V 0 bases and J 12 bases, with 9 bases left between them. The CDR3 has 12 residues. The CDR3 sequence: CASSEAWVGQFF. As DNA, the CDR3 is TGTGCCAGCAGTGAAGCGTGGGTTGGGCAGTTCTTC.

This chain links TRBV4-1 with TRBJ1-1; possible D gene TRBD1, 5 bases. This CDR3 region has 14 residues. V gave up 6 bases and J gave up 0 bases, with 11 bases separating them. Germline CDR1 MGHRA, CDR2 YSYEKL. CDR3: CASRLTGLNTEAFF. In DNA form, the CDR3 reads TGCGCCAGCAGATTAACAGGATTGAACACTGAAGCTTTCTTT.

Written as DNA, the CDR3 is TGCGCCGGCTACTACTTTTCTGGACGGGAAAGCGGGAACACTGAAGCTTTCTTT. It encodes CAGYYFSGRESGNTEAFF. V and J are TRBV10-1 and TRBJ1-1, with unresolved D. The V end was cut by 11 bases, the J end by 1 base, with 29 bases between. CDR1 and CDR2 (germline): WNHNN, SYGVQD (reference sequence). The CDR3 has 18 residues.

The V and J genes are TRBV5-1 and TRBJ2-5; TRBD1 matches at 7 bases. The CDR3 covers 14 residues. Germline trimming cut 4 bases from V and 2 bases from J; bases unmatched to any gene: 5. The V gene's germline CDR1 is SGHRS and CDR2 YFSETQ. The CDR3 spells CASSLSTGQETQYF. In nucleotides, the CDR3 is TGCGCCAGCAGCCTTTCGACAGGGCAAGAGACCCAGTACTTC.

The J gene is TRBJ2-1, the V gene TRBV18; 7 positions agree with TRBD2. The CDR3 totals 15 residues. The ends lost 2 bases at V and 5 bases at J; junction bases unmatched: 6. Germline CDR1 is KGHSH and CDR2 is LQKENI. CDR3 DNA sequence: TGTGCCAGCTCACCATGGGGAGGGCAGCACAATGAGCAGTTCTTC. Translating it yields CASSPWGGQHNEQFF.

This sequence joins TRBV7-3 and TRBJ2-5, with D possibly matching TRBD2 (5 bases). CDR1 and CDR2 (germline): SGHTA, FQGTGA. The CDR3 consists of 15 residues. The V gene lost 5 bases and the J gene lost 2 bases, with 15 bases spanning the gap. This CDR3 reads CASSAGVQAQETQYF. CDR3 sequence (DNA): TGTGCCAGCAGCGCCGGGGTGCAGGCACAAGAGACCCAGTACTTC.

This clone was seen just once. The chain employs TRBV28 and TRBJ2-2; D gene unclear. Trimming took off 7 bases at V and 5 bases at J, with 8 bases between the two ends. Germline V lookup: CDR1 MDHEN, CDR2 SYDVKM. The length of the CDR3 is 12 residues. The CDR3 protein is CASIRGTGELFF. DNA of the CDR3: TGTGCCAGCATCCGAGGAACCGGGGAGCTGTTTTTT. Filled out from reference TRBV28 and TRBJ2-2, the complete variable domain reads DVKVTQSSRYLVKRTGEKVFLECVQDMDHENMFWYRQDPGLGLRLIYFSYDVKMKEKGDIPEGYSVSREKKERFSLILESASTNQTSMYLCASIRGTGELFFGEGSRLTVL.

The CDR3 bases are TGTGCCAGCAGTTACTTGGACAGGATCCACGAGCAGTACTTC. Translation: CASSYLDRIHEQYF. V usage is TRBV6-5 and J usage is TRBJ2-7, with 7 bases that match TRBD1. The germline V gene encodes CDR1 MNHEY and CDR2 SVGAGI. V was clipped by 1 base and J by 5 bases; unmatched bases: 5. This CDR3 region has 14 residues.

The chain uses TRBV27 and TRBJ1-5, with D tentatively TRBD1 (5 bases). V lost 4 bases and J lost 8, with 12 bases in between. The CDR3 loop spans 13 amino acids. CDR1 and CDR2 (germline): MNHEY, SMNVEV (reference sequence). The CDR3 loop reads CASSYRPGEPQHF. The CDR3 nucleotides read TGTGCCAGCAGTTACCGGCCGGGGGAGCCCCAGCATTTT.

J is TRBJ2-5 and V is TRBV11-1; 8 bases are shared with TRBD2. V dropped 5 bases and J dropped 2; count of bases not matched to a gene: 4. CDR1 SGHAT and CDR2 FQDESV come from the germline V gene (reference sequence). CDR3 size: 14 residues. The CDR3 DNA follows: TGTGCCAGCAGCGAGGAGCGGGGGCAAGAGACCCAGTACTTC. This encodes CASSEERGQETQYF.

V is TRBV15 and J is TRBJ1-3; D ambiguous. CDR1 and CDR2 (germline): LNHNV, YYDKDF (reference sequence). V was cut by 3 bases and J by 11 bases, with 8 bases left in between. The CDR3 has 11 residues. This CDR3 is CATSSSTAIYF. Here the CDR3 DNA reads TGTGCCACCAGCAGCTCAACTGCCATATATTTT.

The CDR3 bases are TGTGCCTGGAGCACGCTTGGGGGGAGGAATTCACCCCTCCACTTT. The encoded protein is CAWSTLGGRNSPLHF. J is TRBJ1-6 and V is TRBV30; D is perhaps TRBD1 (5 bases). CDR1 is GTSNPN, CDR2 SVGIG, per germline (reference sequence). Trimming removed 3 bases from V and 7 bases from J, with 16 bases in between. There are 15 residues in the CDR3.

CDR3 coding DNA: TGTGCCAGTAGTCGAACCGGGACAGGGAGCGATGAGCAGTTCTTC. It specifies CASSRTGTGSDEQFF. This sequence joins TRBV19 and TRBJ2-1; 9 nucleotides line up with TRBD1. The germline CDR1 and CDR2 sequences are LNHDA and SQIVND (reference sequence). J lost 8 bases, V lost 5 bases, and 10 bases had no gene match. The CDR3 contains 15 residues. Full variable domain (missing parts from reference TRBV19 and TRBJ2-1): DGGITQSPKYLFRKEGQNVTLSCEQNLNHDAMYWYRQDPGQGLRLIYYSQIVNDFQKGDIAEGYSVSREKKESFPLTVTSAQKNPTAFYLCASSRTGTGSDEQFFGPGTRLTVL.

The rearrangement uses TRBV6-6 and TRBJ2-7; the match to TRBD1 covers 8 bases. Losses at the gene ends were 6 bases for V and 5 bases for J; bases not matched to a gene: 9. The length of the CDR3 is 14 residues. Germline V CDR1 and CDR2: MNHNY, SVGAGI (reference sequence). The CDR3 coding sequence is TGTGCCAGCAGCCTGGCGGACAGGGTCCACGAGCAGTACTTC. Protein product: CASSLADRVHEQYF.

The J gene is TRBJ2-3, the V gene TRBV7-2, with D unresolved. The V gene's germline CDR1 is SGHTA and CDR2 FQGNSA. This CDR3 is 17 amino acids long. V shed 5 bases and J shed 1 base, with 19 bases lying between them. CDR3 amino acids: CASSPPRTANGTDTQYF. The DNA for the CDR3 is TGTGCCAGCAGCCCGCCGCGAACTGCTAACGGCACAGATACGCAGTATTTT.

The J gene is TRBJ2-6, the V gene TRBV7-9; TRBD1 aligns across 7 bases. From germline, CDR1 is SEHNR and CDR2 FQNEAQ (reference sequence). The J segment lost 0 bases and the V segment lost 7 bases, leaving 9 bases of the junction unmatched. This CDR3 is built from 17 residues. In DNA, the CDR3 is TGTGCCAGCACCGCCGTACAGGGGCCCTCTGGGGCCAACGTCCTGACTTTC. This translates into CASTAVQGPSGANVLTF.

The genes are TRBV19 and TRBJ2-7; D is unresolved. CDR1 is LNHDA, CDR2 SQIVND, per germline (reference sequence). Trimming removed 5 bases at V and 1 base at J, with 3 bases between. The CDR3 contains 11 residues. The CDR3 sequence: CASSESYEQYF. CDR3 nucleotides: TGTGCCAGTAGTGAGTCCTACGAGCAGTACTTC.

The DNA for the CDR3 is TGTGCCAGCAGCTTAGTTTCCAGCGGGGGGGGTACAGATACGCAGTATTTT. It specifies CASSLVSSGGGTDTQYF. This chain uses TRBV7-2 with TRBJ2-3, with 10 nucleotides matching TRBD2. CDR1 is SGHTA and CDR2 is FQGNSA in the germline V gene. The V and J ends lost 1 base and 3 bases, in that order; junction bases with no gene match: 7. This CDR3 region has 17 residues.